The clone carrying this TCR beta chain was seen once. The data were produced by immunoSEQ multiplex PCR, yet TCRdb's version contains in-frame clones alone and is incomplete. The sample carries over 250,000 clones, 88% recorded once. Participants were aged about 18 to 100 years, lived in 20 to 25 US areas, and enrolled virtually. Participant reports of clinical history set cohort assignment. This sample was included in a study of blood T cell repertoires in COVID-19. Study details: Material from acute and convalescent COVID-19 was sourced from the United States, Italy and Spain. Sources were T cells, B-cell-depleted T cells, or PBMCs; the material itself was cDNA or gDNA.

From germline, CDR1 is SGHVS and CDR2 FNYEAQ. The V and J ends lost 7 bases and 2 bases respectively, with 13 bases between them. CDR3 length: 14 amino acids. Source material: PBMCs or T cells enriched from blood (not recorded which). The chain carries TRBV7-6 and TRBJ2-3; D not resolved. The TCR originated in a woman aged 50 to 60 who had recovered from COVID-19. Here the CDR3 DNA reads TGTGCCAGCACCCAGCGAGGCCCCACAGATACGCAGTATTTT. Protein: CASTQRGPTDTQYF. Drawing the rest from reference TRBV7-6 and TRBJ2-3, the complete variable domain is GAGVSQSPRYKVTKRGQDVALRCDPISGHVSLYWYRQALGQGPEFLTYFNYEAQQDKSGLPNDRFSAERPEGSISTLTIQRTEQRDSAMYRCASTQRGPTDTQYFGPGTRLTVL.